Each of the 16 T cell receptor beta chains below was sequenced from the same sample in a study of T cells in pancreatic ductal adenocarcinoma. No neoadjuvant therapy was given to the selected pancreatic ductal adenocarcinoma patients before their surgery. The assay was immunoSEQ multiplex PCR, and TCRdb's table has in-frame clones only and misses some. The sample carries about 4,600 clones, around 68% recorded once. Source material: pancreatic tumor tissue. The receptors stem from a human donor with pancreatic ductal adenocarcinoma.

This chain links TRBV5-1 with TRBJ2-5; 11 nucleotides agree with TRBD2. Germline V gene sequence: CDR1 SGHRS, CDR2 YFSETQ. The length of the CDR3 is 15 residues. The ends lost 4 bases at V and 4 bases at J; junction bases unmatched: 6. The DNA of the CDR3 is TGCGCCAGCAGCCCCACCGGGACTAGCGGAGAGACCCAGTACTTC. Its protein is CASSPTGTSGETQYF.

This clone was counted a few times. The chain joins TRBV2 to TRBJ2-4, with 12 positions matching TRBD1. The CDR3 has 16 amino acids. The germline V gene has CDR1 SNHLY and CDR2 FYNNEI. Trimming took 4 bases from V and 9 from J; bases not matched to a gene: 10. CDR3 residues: CASSAGQGAKDGIQYF. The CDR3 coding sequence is TGTGCCAGCAGTGCGGGACAGGGGGCGAAGGACGGCATTCAGTACTTC.

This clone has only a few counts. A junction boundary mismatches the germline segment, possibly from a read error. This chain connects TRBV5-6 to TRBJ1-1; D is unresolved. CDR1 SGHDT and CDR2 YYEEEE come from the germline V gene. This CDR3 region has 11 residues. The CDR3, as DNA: TGTGCCAGCAGCGGCAACAGCGTCCCCTGGTTT. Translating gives CASSGNSVPWF.

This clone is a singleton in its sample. CDR3 region: CASSIGTGKETQYF. CDR3 sequence (DNA): TGTGCCAGTAGTATTGGGACAGGTAAAGAGACCCAGTACTTC. V and J are TRBV19 and TRBJ2-5, with 8 bases identical to TRBD1. The length of the CDR3 is 14 residues. The V gene's germline CDR1 is LNHDA and CDR2 SQIVND (reference sequence). After removal of 3 bases from V and 3 bases from J, the junction contained 3 bases not matched to a gene.

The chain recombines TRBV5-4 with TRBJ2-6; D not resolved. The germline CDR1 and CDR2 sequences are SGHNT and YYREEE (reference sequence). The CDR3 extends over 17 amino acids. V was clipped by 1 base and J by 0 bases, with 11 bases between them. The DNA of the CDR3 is TGTGCCAGCAGCTTGATTGGACCGAACTCTGGGGCCAACGTCCTGACTTTC. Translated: CASSLIGPNSGANVLTF.

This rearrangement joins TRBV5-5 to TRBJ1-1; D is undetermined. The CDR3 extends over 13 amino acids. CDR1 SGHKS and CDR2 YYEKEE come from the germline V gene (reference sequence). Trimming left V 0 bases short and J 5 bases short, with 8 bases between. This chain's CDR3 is CASSLDLGTEAFF. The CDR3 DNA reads TGTGCCAGCAGCTTGGACTTGGGGACTGAAGCTTTCTTT.

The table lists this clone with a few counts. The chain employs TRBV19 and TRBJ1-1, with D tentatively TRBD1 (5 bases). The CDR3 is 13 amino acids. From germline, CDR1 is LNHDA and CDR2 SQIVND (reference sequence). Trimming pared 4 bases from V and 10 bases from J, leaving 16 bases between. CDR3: CASSTQGPLSAFF. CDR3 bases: TGTGCCAGTAGTACCCAGGGTCCTTTGTCAGCTTTCTTT.

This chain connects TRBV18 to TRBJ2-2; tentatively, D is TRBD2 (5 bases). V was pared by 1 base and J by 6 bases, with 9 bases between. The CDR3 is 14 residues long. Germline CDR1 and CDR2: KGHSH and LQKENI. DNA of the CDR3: TGTGCCAGCTCACCACGATCCGGGGCCGGGGAGCTGTTTTTT. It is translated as CASSPRSGAGELFF.

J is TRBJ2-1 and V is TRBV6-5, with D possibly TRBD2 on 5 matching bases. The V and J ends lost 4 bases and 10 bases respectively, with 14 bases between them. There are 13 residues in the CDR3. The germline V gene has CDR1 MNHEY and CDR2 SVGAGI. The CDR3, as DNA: TGTGCCAGCAGTTTCCACCGTAAGCGGGAGCAGTTCTTC. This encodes CASSFHRKREQFF.

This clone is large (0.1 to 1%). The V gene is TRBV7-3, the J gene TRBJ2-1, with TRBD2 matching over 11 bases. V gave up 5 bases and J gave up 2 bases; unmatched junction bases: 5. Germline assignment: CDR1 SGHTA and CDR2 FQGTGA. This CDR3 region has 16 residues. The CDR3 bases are TGTGCCAGCAGCCCCACTAGCGGGAGCACCTACAATGAGCAGTTCTTC. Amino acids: CASSPTSGSTYNEQFF.

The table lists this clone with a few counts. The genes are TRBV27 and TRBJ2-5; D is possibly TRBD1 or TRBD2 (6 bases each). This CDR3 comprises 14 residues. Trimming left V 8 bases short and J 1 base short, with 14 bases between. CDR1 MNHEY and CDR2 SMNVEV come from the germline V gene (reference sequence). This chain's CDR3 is CASARGGSQETQYF. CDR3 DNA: TGTGCCAGCGCGAGAGGGGGGAGCCAAGAGACCCAGTACTTC.

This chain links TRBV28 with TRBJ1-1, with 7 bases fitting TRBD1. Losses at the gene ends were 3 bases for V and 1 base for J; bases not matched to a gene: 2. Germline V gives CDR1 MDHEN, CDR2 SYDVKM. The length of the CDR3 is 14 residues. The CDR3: CASSFRTGNTEAFF. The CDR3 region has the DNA TGTGCCAGCAGTTTCCGGACAGGGAACACTGAAGCTTTCTTT.

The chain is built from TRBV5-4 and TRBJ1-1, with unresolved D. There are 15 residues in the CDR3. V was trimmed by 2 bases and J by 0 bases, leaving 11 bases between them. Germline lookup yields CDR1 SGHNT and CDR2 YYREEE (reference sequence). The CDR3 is CASSFPTGMNTEAFF. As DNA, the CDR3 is TGTGCCAGCAGCTTTCCCACGGGGATGAACACTGAAGCTTTCTTT.

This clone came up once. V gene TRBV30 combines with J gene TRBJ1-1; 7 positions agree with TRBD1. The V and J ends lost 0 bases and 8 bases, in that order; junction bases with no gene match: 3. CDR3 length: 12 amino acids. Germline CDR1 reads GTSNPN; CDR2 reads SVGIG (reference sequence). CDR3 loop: CAWSVIRGEAFF. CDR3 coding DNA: TGTGCCTGGAGTGTAATCAGGGGGGAAGCTTTCTTT.

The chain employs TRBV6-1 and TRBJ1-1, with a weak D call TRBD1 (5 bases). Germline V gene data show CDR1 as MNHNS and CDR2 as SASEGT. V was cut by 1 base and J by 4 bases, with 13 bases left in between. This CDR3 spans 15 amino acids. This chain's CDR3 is CASSEDGGRGTEAFF. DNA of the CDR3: TGTGCCAGCAGTGAAGATGGGGGGAGGGGCACTGAAGCTTTCTTT.

DNA for the CDR3: TGTGCCAGCAGTTACCAAGAGACCCAGTACTTC. This gives the protein CASSYQETQYF. V is TRBV28 and J is TRBJ2-5; D unresolved. Germline-derived CDR1 and CDR2 are MDHEN and SYDVKM. The CDR3 is 11 residues long. Trimming cost V 4 bases and J 0 bases, with 0 bases left between them.